A single sample is the source of the 8 T cell receptor beta chains below, sequenced in a study of early stage breast cancer tumors. The assay was immunoSEQ multiplex PCR, and TCRdb's table has in-frame clones only and misses some. The sample consists of 2,400 or so clones, approximately 62% of them appearing once. The sequencing sample was made of normal breast tissue next to the tumor. These receptors were collected from a person in their fifties with breast cancer.

The CDR3: CAWLPGNRVYGYSNQPQHF. The CDR3 DNA is TGTGCCTGGCTACCGGGAAATCGGGTATATGGCTATAGCAATCAGCCCCAGCATTTT. The gene calls are TRBV30 and TRBJ1-5; D is unclear. CDR1 and CDR2 from the germline V gene are GTSNPN and SVGIG (reference sequence). The CDR3 is 19 residues long. Trimming removed 5 bases from V and 0 bases from J, with 26 bases in between. The full variable domain, in which reference TRBV30 and TRBJ1-5 provide the parts outside the CDR3, is SQTIHQWPATLVQPVGSPLSLECTVEGTSNPNLYWYRQAAGRGLQLLFYSVGIGQISSEVPQNLSASRPQDRQFILSSKKLLLSDSGFYLCAWLPGNRVYGYSNQPQHFGDGTRLSIL.

The table lists this clone with a few counts. This chain links TRBV6-6 with TRBJ2-7, with 7 bases lining up with TRBD1. Germline loops: CDR1 MNHNY, CDR2 SVGAGI (reference sequence). V was pared by 5 bases and J by 3 bases, with 10 bases of the junction left unmatched. CDR3 length equals 15 residues. The CDR3 DNA is TGTGCCAGCAGTAGACCCCGGGACAGACACTACGAGCAGTACTTC. Amino acids: CASSRPRDRHYEQYF.

V and J are TRBV7-8 and TRBJ1-5, with a possible D match to TRBD1 (5 bases). This CDR3 has 14 residues. Germline V gene sequence: CDR1 SGHVS, CDR2 FQNEAQ. Trimming left V 5 bases short and J 4 bases short, with 12 bases between. DNA of the CDR3: TGTGCCAGCAGCACACGACAGACTAATCAGCCCCAGCATTTT. Amino acids: CASSTRQTNQPQHF.

The chain couples TRBV7-2 to TRBJ2-1; TRBD2 matches 11 bases. Per the germline V gene, CDR1 is SGHTA and CDR2 is FQGNSA. J gave up 15 bases and V 4 bases, and 8 bases lay outside the gene matches. The CDR3 spans 13 residues. This CDR3 is CASSSQTSGAAFF. The CDR3 nucleotides read TGTGCCAGCAGCTCGCAGACTAGCGGGGCTGCGTTCTTC.

The chain links TRBV6-1 to TRBJ2-2, with D unclear. Deletions cut 8 bases from V and 6 bases from J, with 13 bases between. The CDR3 runs 13 residues. Germline loops: CDR1 MNHNS, CDR2 SASEGT. This CDR3 is CASSATAPGELFF. The CDR3 DNA sequence: TGTGCCAGCTCTGCCACGGCCCCCGGGGAGCTGTTTTTT.

The chain joins TRBV5-6 to TRBJ2-5, with a possible D match to TRBD1 (5 bases). Deletions cut 6 bases from V and 1 base from J, with 10 bases between. The CDR3 totals 13 residues. Per germline, CDR1 SGHDT and CDR2 YYEEEE. CDR3 coding DNA: TGTGCCAGCACCTCGGACATCCAAGAGACCCAGTACTTC. It encodes CASTSDIQETQYF.

The V gene is TRBV6-1, the J gene TRBJ2-1, with 15 nucleotides matching TRBD2. CDR3 length equals 20 residues. Looked up from germline, CDR1 is MNHNS and CDR2 is SASEGT. The V segment lost 0 bases and the J segment 5 bases; nucleotides outside the gene matches: 11. This CDR3 is CASSEAPRTSGRGFDNEQFF. The CDR3 nucleotides are TGTGCCAGCAGTGAAGCCCCTCGGACTAGCGGGAGGGGTTTCGACAATGAGCAGTTCTTC.

This clone occurred a few times. The V call is TRBV5-5, the J call TRBJ1-1; D gene ambiguous. The germline V gene has CDR1 SGHKS and CDR2 YYEKEE (reference sequence). The CDR3 sequence is 15 residues long. Deletions cut 0 bases from V and 2 bases from J, with 11 bases between. The CDR3 DNA sequence: TGTGCCAGCAGCTTGGTCCCCACGTTCAACACTGAAGCTTTCTTT. Protein product: CASSLVPTFNTEAFF. Based on the CDR3 plus reference TRBV5-5 and TRBJ1-1, the full variable domain is DAGVTQSPTHLIKTRGQQVTLRCSPISGHKSVSWYQQVLGQGPQFIFQYYEKEERGRGNFPDRFSARQFPNYSSELNVNALLLGDSALYLCASSLVPTFNTEAFFGQGTRLTVV.